This T cell receptor beta chain stems from a study of blood T cells in healthy people across ages. General study findings and limits: Per million T cells, TCR beta diversity dropped roughly linearly as age increased.

Then a second PCR, running roughly 7 to 11 cycles, was carried out with a sample-barcoded 5' primer and a J-beta primer mix. Each of the cDNA molecules was tagged by a template-switch adaptor with 12 random nucleotides. TCRdb itself ran the 5' RACE reads through MiXCR, one entry per CDR3 protein. Of roughly 1.9 million distinct CDR3 sequences listed, roughly two fifths are singletons. In terms of origin and age, donors were healthy Caucasian individuals from Russia aged about 6 to 100. Regarding this clonotype: What it binds is not known.

The sample consisted of blood. The receptor was derived from a human donor in good health.

The CDR3 is CASSYSKQTSSGNTIYF. In DNA, the CDR3 is TGTGCCAGCAGTTACTCCAAGCAGACCTCCTCTGGAAACACCATATATTTT. The chain links TRBV6-5 to TRBJ1-3; D is ambiguous. The germline V gene encodes CDR1 MNHEY and CDR2 SVGAGI. Deletions cut 0 bases from V and 0 bases from J, with 12 bases between. The CDR3 runs to 17 residues.